The next 13 T cell receptor beta chains were all read from a single sample in a study of blood T cell repertoires in COVID-19. Data came from immunoSEQ multiplex PCR; TCRdb stores just in-frame clones and leaves some out. The sample shows 200,000 to 250,000 clones, 86% of them seen only once. Sequencing was carried out using PBMCs or T cells enriched from blood (not recorded which). The receptors derive from a woman between 25 and 40 years old who had been exposed to COVID-19.

The chain combines TRBV3-1 (or the pseudogene TRBV3-2) with TRBJ1-1; 8 bases map to TRBD1. This CDR3 region has 14 residues. Losses at the gene ends were 3 bases for V and 5 bases for J; bases not matched to a gene: 5. Germline V gives CDR1 LGHDT, CDR2 YNNKEL (reference sequence). This chain's CDR3 is CASSHRGPGTEAFF. CDR3 DNA sequence: TGTGCCAGCAGCCACAGGGGGCCGGGAACTGAAGCTTTCTTT.

This clone was counted a single time. V usage is TRBV7-8 and J usage is TRBJ1-2; the match to TRBD1 covers 7 bases. CDR3 size: 14 residues. J was trimmed by 5 bases and V by 5 bases; bases with no gene match: 8. CDR1 is SGHVS, CDR2 FQNEAQ, per germline. The CDR3 sequence: CASSERQGTYGYTF. The CDR3 DNA reads TGTGCCAGCAGCGAGAGACAGGGTACTTATGGCTACACCTTC.

This clone was observed a handful of times. This rearrangement joins TRBV5-1 to TRBJ2-7; 7 nucleotides align to TRBD2. CDR1 and CDR2 from the germline V gene are SGHRS and YFSETQ. The ends lost 4 bases at V and 7 bases at J; junction bases unmatched: 14. This CDR3 comprises 15 residues. CDR3 in DNA: TGCGCCAGCAGCCCTCCGGGGAGGGGAACATCGGAGCAGTACTTC. Residues: CASSPPGRGTSEQYF.

The chain joins TRBV3-1 (or the pseudogene TRBV3-2) to TRBJ2-3, with 9 bases fitting TRBD1. V gave up 4 bases and J gave up 0 bases; unmatched junction bases: 2. CDR1 and CDR2 (germline): LGHDT, YNNKEL (reference sequence). This CDR3 has 15 residues. This CDR3 is CASSLTGGSTDTQYF. The CDR3 DNA reads as TGTGCCAGCAGCCTGACAGGGGGGAGCACAGATACGCAGTATTTT.

The DNA for the CDR3 is TGTGCCAGCAACCGTGAAGGCTACTACACAGATACGCAGTATTTT. It is translated as CASNREGYYTDTQYF. V and J are TRBV9 and TRBJ2-3; no firm D call. The CDR3 loop spans 15 amino acids. V was clipped by 6 bases and J by 2 bases, with 16 bases between them. Germline values: CDR1 SGDLS, CDR2 YYNGEE.

The chain joins TRBV2 to TRBJ2-3; 7 nucleotides line up with TRBD2. Looked up from germline, CDR1 is SNHLY and CDR2 is FYNNEI. V shed 7 bases and J 0 bases; nucleotides not matched to a gene: 4. The CDR3 is 14 residues long. The CDR3 protein is CASTRRGSTDTQYF. In DNA form, the CDR3 reads TGTGCCAGCACGCGGCGGGGGAGCACAGATACGCAGTATTTT. Drawing the rest from reference TRBV2 and TRBJ2-3, the complete variable domain is EPEVTQTPSHQVTQMGQEVILRCVPISNHLYFYWYRQILGQKVEFLVSFYNNEISEKSEIFDDQFSVERPDGSNFTLKIRSTKLEDSAMYFCASTRRGSTDTQYFGPGTRLTVL.

This chain connects TRBV3-1 (or the pseudogene TRBV3-2) to TRBJ2-3; 12 bases fit TRBD2. Germline V gene sequence: CDR1 LGHDT, CDR2 YNNKEL (reference sequence). The junction had 13 bases not matched to a gene; V was cut back by 1 base and J by 5 bases. CDR3 length: 19 residues. The CDR3 sequence is CASSQASGLAGGQVDTQYF. CDR3 nucleotides: TGTGCCAGCAGCCAAGCCTCCGGCCTAGCGGGGGGGCAGGTAGATACGCAGTATTTT.

The rearrangement uses TRBV9 and TRBJ1-3; no firm D call. Germline assignment: CDR1 SGDLS and CDR2 YYNGEE. The CDR3 extends over 16 amino acids. V lost 5 bases, J lost 4 bases, and 19 bases lay in between. The CDR3: CASSAGGRTDGNTIYF. The CDR3 region has the DNA TGTGCCAGCAGTGCCGGAGGGAGAACCGACGGAAACACCATATATTTT. The variable domain in full, completed from reference TRBV9 and TRBJ1-3, reads DSGVTQTPKHLITATGQRVTLRCSPRSGDLSVYWYQQSLDQGLQFLIQYYNGEERAKGNILERFSAQQFPDLHSELNLSSLELGDSALYFCASSAGGRTDGNTIYFGEGSWLTVV.

The chain is built from TRBV2 and TRBJ2-7; D unclear. Germline CDR1 is SNHLY and CDR2 is FYNNEI. Trimming cost V 3 bases and J 6 bases, with 6 bases left between them. The CDR3 extends over 11 amino acids. CDR3 region: CASSEVSEQYF. In nucleotides, the CDR3 is TGTGCCAGCAGTGAGGTCAGCGAGCAGTACTTC.

This chain links TRBV7-6 with TRBJ2-7; D unclear. Germline lookup yields CDR1 SGHVS and CDR2 FNYEAQ. This CDR3 has 13 residues. The germline V and J ends were trimmed by 5 bases and 5 bases, with 13 bases remaining between them. CDR3 DNA: TGTGCCAGCAGCATTTACATTGCTGACGAGCAGTACTTC. It codes for CASSIYIADEQYF.

The chain employs TRBV6-5 and TRBJ1-4; TRBD1 agrees at 10 bases. The junction had 8 bases not matched to a gene; V was cut back by 6 bases and J by 7 bases. Germline V gene lookup returns CDR1 MNHEY and CDR2 SVGAGI. This CDR3 is built from 15 residues. The DNA for the CDR3 is TGTGCCAGCAGATTCGGACAGGGGGAAAGTGAAAAACTGTTTTTT. Protein product: CASRFGQGESEKLFF.

The chain uses TRBV6-5 and TRBJ2-7; D gene unclear. CDR1 is MNHEY and CDR2 is SVGAGI in the germline V gene. Trimming left V 6 bases short and J 0 bases short, with 12 bases between. This CDR3 has 14 amino acids. The CDR3 is CASSRLTDSYEQYF. Written as DNA, the CDR3 is TGTGCCAGCAGCCGACTGACTGACTCCTACGAGCAGTACTTC.

The V and J genes are TRBV19 and TRBJ2-1; D unresolved. The V end was cut by 3 bases, the J end by 8 bases, with 14 bases between. The germline CDR1 and CDR2 sequences are LNHDA and SQIVND (reference sequence). CDR3 length: 14 residues. The CDR3 loop is CASSISVALDEQFF. CDR3 nucleotides: TGTGCCAGTAGTATCTCGGTAGCTTTAGATGAGCAGTTCTTC.